The 18 T cell receptor beta chains below all came from one sample that was sequenced in a study of T cell changes during pregnancy in multiple sclerosis. The repertoire was sequenced with immunoSEQ multiplex PCR; TCRdb's copy has only in-frame clones and lacks some. Of 50,000 to 60,000 clones detected, roughly nine tenths appear once; the ten largest clones hold 2.2%. The material sequenced was peripheral blood, taken in the first trimester of pregnancy. These receptors all come from a female donor in good health, enrolled as a control in a pregnancy study.

This rearrangement joins TRBV30 to TRBJ1-1; no clear D. With 0 bases removed from V and 5 bases from J, the gap between germline ends came to 19 bases. CDR1 is GTSNPN and CDR2 is SVGIG in the germline V gene (reference sequence). This CDR3 comprises 16 residues. The CDR3 spells CAWSVGPGGKWTEAFF. In nucleotides, the CDR3 is TGTGCCTGGAGTGTAGGCCCTGGAGGGAAGTGGACTGAAGCTTTCTTT.

The chain recombines TRBV6-6 with TRBJ2-3; 9 nucleotides align to TRBD2. Looked up from germline, CDR1 is MNHNY and CDR2 is SVGAGI (reference sequence). This CDR3 region has 14 residues. J lost 1 base, V lost 6 bases, and 2 bases had no gene match. CDR3: CASRPSGGTDTQYF. CDR3 coding DNA: TGTGCCAGCAGGCCTAGCGGGGGCACAGATACGCAGTATTTT.

This chain uses TRBV15 with TRBJ1-1, with 10 bases aligning to TRBD1. Per germline, CDR1 LNHNV and CDR2 YYDKDF (reference sequence). The junction had 12 bases not matched to a gene; V was cut back by 5 bases and J by 0 bases. The CDR3 has 18 amino acids. This chain's CDR3 is CATSGRRDRGQLNTEAFF. The CDR3 DNA reads as TGTGCCACCAGCGGCCGCCGGGACAGGGGACAATTGAACACTGAAGCTTTCTTT.

Of note for this clone: The sample carries other DNA sequences with the same CDR3. The V gene is TRBV5-4, the J gene TRBJ2-3; TRBD2 matches at 8 bases. There are 14 residues in the CDR3. With 2 bases clipped from V and 1 base from J, the junction kept 0 bases outside the gene matches. Germline V lookup: CDR1 SGHNT, CDR2 YYREEE (reference sequence). CDR3 amino acids: CASSLAGGTDTQYF. CDR3 nucleotides: TGTGCCAGCAGCTTAGCGGGGGGCACAGATACGCAGTATTTT.

This chain connects TRBV4-1 to TRBJ2-7, with 8 bases lining up with TRBD1. Trimming took 4 bases from V and 6 from J; bases not matched to a gene: 11. This CDR3 spans 15 amino acids. Germline V gene data show CDR1 as MGHRA and CDR2 as YSYEKL. CDR3 in amino acids: CASSPGQGPFGEQYF. The CDR3 DNA is TGCGCCAGCAGCCCCGGACAGGGCCCCTTCGGCGAGCAGTACTTC.

The genes are TRBV27 and TRBJ1-1, with unresolved D. V gave up 4 bases and J gave up 10 bases, with 13 bases separating them. CDR1 and CDR2 from the germline V gene are MNHEY and SMNVEV (reference sequence). The CDR3 is made up of 12 amino acids. In nucleotides, the CDR3 is TGTGCCAGCAGTTCGTTAGGCTCGGGAGCTTTCTTT. Its protein is CASSSLGSGAFF.

This clone showed up just once. The chain recombines TRBV30 with TRBJ1-5; unclear D gene. The CDR3 spans 13 residues. The germline CDR1 and CDR2 sequences are GTSNPN and SVGIG (reference sequence). Trimming took 5 bases from V and 0 from J, leaving 8 bases between them. The CDR3 region is CAWGQDSNQPQHF. Written as DNA, the CDR3 is TGTGCCTGGGGTCAGGATAGCAATCAGCCCCAGCATTTT.

The rearrangement uses TRBV28 and TRBJ1-5; D might be TRBD1 (5 bases). The CDR3 loop spans 14 amino acids. Looked up from germline, CDR1 is MDHEN and CDR2 is SYDVKM. Trimming cost V 7 bases and J 0 bases, with 10 bases left between them. The DNA of the CDR3 is TGTGCCAGCAAAAGACAGTATAGCAATCAGCCCCAGCATTTT. The encoded protein is CASKRQYSNQPQHF.

The chain links TRBV29-1 to TRBJ2-7, with TRBD1 identical over 8 bases. The CDR3 is 12 amino acids. Germline lookup yields CDR1 SQVTM and CDR2 ANQGSEA. V shed 4 bases and J 3 bases; nucleotides not matched to a gene: 2. In DNA form, the CDR3 reads TGCAGCGTTGCCAGGGGGCTCTACGAGCAGTACTTC. Amino acids: CSVARGLYEQYF.

This clone was counted once. The chain has TRBV29-1 and TRBJ1-5, with D unresolved. The CDR3 length is 13 residues. Germline V gene data show CDR1 as SQVTM and CDR2 as ANQGSEA. With 4 bases removed from V and 2 bases from J, the gap between germline ends came to 9 bases. The CDR3 coding sequence is TGCAGCGTTGGGCAGTCTGGCAATCAGCCCCAGCATTTT. This gives the protein CSVGQSGNQPQHF.

The J gene is TRBJ2-7, the V gene TRBV27; 7 positions match TRBD2. In germline, CDR1 is MNHEY, CDR2 SMNVEV (reference sequence). The CDR3 totals 14 residues. V dropped 11 bases and J dropped 3; count of bases not matched to a gene: 13. CDR3 region: CASQESGDYYEQYF. DNA for the CDR3: TGTGCCTCCCAGGAGTCGGGGGACTACTACGAGCAGTACTTC.

This chain joins TRBV19 and TRBJ1-2; D call uncertain. Trimming cost V 7 bases and J 2 bases, with 14 bases left between them. In germline, CDR1 is LNHDA, CDR2 SQIVND (reference sequence). The CDR3 runs to 14 residues. Here the CDR3 reads CASTPPGNNYGYTF. In nucleotides, the CDR3 is TGTGCCAGTACCCCCCCCGGGAACAACTATGGCTACACCTTC.

The rearrangement joins TRBV10-3 to TRBJ2-3; no reliable D call. V was pared by 2 bases and J by 2 bases, with 8 bases between. The CDR3 has 14 amino acids. CDR1 and CDR2 from the germline V gene are ENHRY and SYGVKD. CDR3 region: CAISELGVTDTQYF. CDR3 bases: TGTGCCATCAGTGAGCTGGGCGTCACAGATACGCAGTATTTT.

This clone was counted a single time. J is TRBJ2-7 and V is TRBV29-1, with 7 bases fitting TRBD1. CDR1 SQVTM and CDR2 ANQGSEA come from the germline V gene. The CDR3 totals 13 residues. The trim removed 4 bases at V and 0 bases at J, leaving 3 bases unmatched. The CDR3 DNA follows: TGCAGCGTTGGACAGGGTAGCTCCTACGAGCAGTACTTC. It is translated as CSVGQGSSYEQYF.

V gene TRBV5-1 combines with J gene TRBJ1-1, with D tentatively TRBD1 (6 bases). The germline V gene encodes CDR1 SGHRS and CDR2 YFSETQ. This CDR3 has 14 amino acids. The V and J ends lost 4 bases and 1 base respectively, with 11 bases between them. CDR3 coding DNA: TGCGCCAGCAGCACAGGACAGCCGAACACTGAAGCTTTCTTT. Translating it yields CASSTGQPNTEAFF.

CDR3 sequence: CASRGQGTHYGYTF. CDR3 DNA: TGTGCCAGCAGGGGACAGGGGACCCACTATGGCTACACCTTC. V and J are TRBV27 and TRBJ1-2; 10 nucleotides agree with TRBD1. Germline CDR1 and CDR2: MNHEY and SMNVEV (reference sequence). Trimming at V came to 6 bases and at J to 3 bases, leaving 4 bases not matched to a gene. CDR3 length: 14 residues.

V usage is TRBV29-1 and J usage is TRBJ2-1, with 10 nucleotides matching TRBD1. Trimming at V came to 3 bases and at J to 8 bases, leaving 10 bases not matched to a gene. Germline CDR1 and CDR2: SQVTM and ANQGSEA. The CDR3 is 15 residues long. This CDR3 is CSVDAWDRGVDEQFF. CDR3 DNA sequence: TGCAGCGTTGACGCATGGGACAGGGGAGTCGATGAGCAGTTCTTC.

The chain combines TRBV2 with TRBJ1-4; TRBD1 is a possible D gene (6 bases). The CDR3 contains 13 residues. With 7 bases removed from V and 6 bases from J, the gap between germline ends came to 12 bases. Germline V lookup: CDR1 SNHLY, CDR2 FYNNEI. The chain's CDR3 is CASNRVRDEKLFF. CDR3 bases: TGTGCCAGCAACAGGGTTAGGGATGAAAAACTGTTTTTT.